These 28 T cell receptor beta chains came from one sample sequenced in a study of neurological immune-mediated disorders. In TCRdb, the 5' RACE reads were re-called with MiXCR into one record per CDR3 protein. Of roughly 90,000 distinct CDR3 sequences detected, around 3.4% appear once; the ten largest clones hold approximately 2.9%. The source material was PBMCs. All receptors come from a woman aged 50 to 60 with multiple sclerosis.

In its sample, this clonotype was seen a few times. The CDR3 ends on some other residue instead of the conserved phenylalanine or tryptophan, so this is likely a read error. The rearrangement joins TRBV7-2 to TRBJ1-2; 7 bases are shared with TRBD1. The J segment lost 3 bases and the V segment lost 2 bases, leaving 3 bases of the junction unmatched. Germline CDR1 SGHTA, CDR2 FQGNSA. The CDR3 has 14 amino acids. CDR3 DNA sequence: TGTGCCAGCAGCTTACAAGGGACAGACTATGGCTACACCAAC. Translated: CASSLQGTDYGYTN.

This clonotype was recorded many times. V is TRBV6-5 and J is TRBJ1-6, with TRBD1 identical over 8 bases. CDR1 is MNHEY, CDR2 SVGAGI, per germline. The CDR3 is 16 residues long. V gave up 1 base and J gave up 6 bases; unmatched junction bases: 5. The CDR3 is CASSYLPQGANSPLHF. CDR3 in DNA: TGTGCCAGCAGTTACTTGCCTCAGGGGGCTAATTCACCCCTCCACTTT.

This clonotype was counted ten times or more. The rearrangement uses TRBV14 and TRBJ2-7, with 7 positions matching TRBD2. Trimming removed 1 base from V and 3 bases from J; junction bases left unmatched: 12. The CDR3 runs 17 residues. Germline assignment: CDR1 SGHDN and CDR2 FVKESK. Written as DNA, the CDR3 is TGTGCCAGCAGCCAAGGATTGCTATTGGGGGGGGACTACGAGCAGTACTTC. It encodes CASSQGLLLGGDYEQYF.

Many counts were recorded for this clonotype. The chain couples TRBV25-1 to TRBJ2-5, with TRBD1 identical over 7 bases. The CDR3 is 15 amino acids. After removal of 1 base from V and 3 bases from J, the junction contained 5 bases not matched to a gene. Germline V gene lookup returns CDR1 MGHDK and CDR2 SYGVNS. The CDR3 is CASSEFGTGEETQYF. In DNA form, the CDR3 reads TGTGCCAGCAGTGAATTCGGTACAGGGGAAGAGACCCAGTACTTC.

This clonotype was found many times. This sequence joins TRBV5-1 and TRBJ2-1; possible D gene TRBD1, 6 bases. The germline V gene has CDR1 SGHRS and CDR2 YFSETQ. The CDR3 totals 17 residues. Trimming took 4 bases from V and 0 from J, leaving 17 bases between them. The CDR3 region is CASSLSGQTRSYNEQFF. CDR3 in DNA: TGCGCCAGCAGCCTATCTGGACAGACCCGCTCCTACAATGAGCAGTTCTTC. Using reference TRBV5-1 and TRBJ2-1 for the parts outside the CDR3, the full variable domain is KAGVTQTPRYLIKTRGQQVTLSCSPISGHRSVSWYQQTPGQGLQFLFEYFSETQRNKGNFPGRFSGRQFSNSRSEMNVSTLELGDSALYLCASSLSGQTRSYNEQFFGPGTRLTVL.

The sample holds many counts of this clonotype. This sequence joins TRBV5-1 and TRBJ2-7, with a possible D match to TRBD2 (7 bases). Between the trimmed V and J ends, which lost 0 bases and 6 bases, there was a span of 22 bases. Per the germline V gene, CDR1 is SGHRS and CDR2 is YFSETQ. The CDR3 runs 17 residues. The DNA for the CDR3 is TGCGCCAGCAGCTTGGGGCTACAGGGAGGGCGCCTTTTCGAGCAGTACTTC. This sequence encodes CASSLGLQGGRLFEQYF. Complete variable domain (other parts from reference TRBV5-1 and TRBJ2-7): KAGVTQTPRYLIKTRGQQVTLSCSPISGHRSVSWYQQTPGQGLQFLFEYFSETQRNKGNFPGRFSGRQFSNSRSEMNVSTLELGDSALYLCASSLGLQGGRLFEQYFGPGTRLTVT.

This clonotype appeared many times. The chain combines TRBV12-3 or TRBV12-4 with TRBJ1-2; a possible D gene is TRBD1 (6 bases). This CDR3 has 16 amino acids. V gave up 5 bases and J gave up 5 bases, with 21 bases separating them. CDR3 bases: TGTGCCAGCAGTCCACACGCCCTGACAGGAGATTATGGCTACACCTTC. As protein: CASSPHALTGDYGYTF.

This clonotype came up many times. V and J are TRBV15 and TRBJ2-1, with 9 bases lining up with TRBD2. Trimming removed 3 bases from V and 4 bases from J; junction bases left unmatched: 10. The CDR3 sequence is 17 residues long. Germline CDR1 and CDR2: LNHNV and YYDKDF (reference sequence). In DNA, the CDR3 is TGTGCCACCAGCAGTGATTATGGCGGGGGGGATTACAATGAGCAGTTCTTC. It codes for CATSSDYGGGDYNEQFF.

This clonotype has at least ten counts. This sequence joins TRBV7-9 and TRBJ1-5; D is uncertain. The CDR3 totals 17 residues. CDR1 is SEHNR, CDR2 FQNEAQ, per germline (reference sequence). The germline V and J ends were trimmed by 2 bases and 0 bases, with 14 bases remaining between them. CDR3 in DNA: TGTGCCAGCAGCTTATTTCCGGGCGAGAGTAGCAATCAGCCCCAGCATTTT. As protein: CASSLFPGESSNQPQHF.

This clonotype appeared many times. This sequence joins TRBV27 and TRBJ2-1; the match to TRBD1 covers 8 bases. Germline V gives CDR1 MNHEY, CDR2 SMNVEV (reference sequence). The CDR3 is made up of 14 amino acids. With V trimmed by 4 bases and J by 8 bases, 7 bases remained unmatched. This CDR3 reads CASSSTGTGYEQFF. DNA for the CDR3: TGTGCCAGCAGTTCCACTGGGACAGGTTATGAGCAGTTCTTC.

This clonotype was counted many times. The chain joins TRBV5-1 to TRBJ1-5; TRBD1 matches 10 bases. In germline, CDR1 is SGHRS, CDR2 YFSETQ. J gave up 0 bases and V 6 bases, and 18 bases lay outside the gene matches. This CDR3 is built from 20 residues. CDR3 sequence reads: CASTFRPGQGNRYSNQPQHF. The CDR3 DNA reads TGCGCCAGCACGTTCAGACCGGGACAGGGGAATCGGTATAGCAATCAGCCCCAGCATTTT.

This clonotype has at least ten counts. The chain combines TRBV24-1 with TRBJ2-2; TRBD1 aligns across 9 bases. The trim removed 4 bases at V and 4 bases at J, leaving 9 bases unmatched. The CDR3 is 17 amino acids. Germline CDR1 KGHDR, CDR2 SFDVKD. The CDR3 sequence is CATSDRPGQGSTGELFF. CDR3 sequence (DNA): TGTGCCACCAGTGACCGACCGGGACAGGGAAGCACCGGGGAGCTGTTTTTT.

This clonotype was seen many times. V gene TRBV5-1 combines with J gene TRBJ1-1; D is undetermined. The length of the CDR3 is 16 residues. Trimming cost V 4 bases and J 1 base, with 17 bases left between them. From germline, CDR1 is SGHRS and CDR2 YFSETQ. The CDR3 sequence: CASSLATGGRNTEAFF. The CDR3 DNA sequence: TGCGCCAGCAGCCTAGCCACGGGCGGGCGGAACACTGAAGCTTTCTTT.

There are many counts of this clonotype. The gene calls are TRBV28 and TRBJ1-5, with TRBD1 as a possible D gene (5 bases). The CDR3 spans 17 residues. The germline V gene encodes CDR1 MDHEN and CDR2 SYDVKM. Trimming left V 3 bases short and J 0 bases short, with 15 bases between. Written as DNA, the CDR3 is TGTGCCAGCAGTTTGGGTACGAGGGGTTATAGCAATCAGCCCCAGCATTTT. Translated, it gives CASSLGTRGYSNQPQHF.

This clonotype came up many times. The chain links TRBV5-4 to TRBJ1-2; the D gene is possibly TRBD1 (6 bases). The CDR3 covers 15 residues. V gave up 4 bases and J gave up 3 bases, with 16 bases separating them. Germline CDR1 SGHNT, CDR2 YYREEE (reference sequence). This chain's CDR3 is CASSPAGQLYYGYTF. CDR3 in DNA: TGTGCCAGCAGCCCCGCCGGACAGCTGTACTATGGCTACACCTTC.

This clonotype was detected ten times or more. V is TRBV20-1 and J is TRBJ2-3, with 8 bases aligning to TRBD2. The germline CDR1 and CDR2 sequences are DFQATT and SNEGSKA (reference sequence). V was clipped by 4 bases and J by 2 bases; unmatched bases: 11. CDR3 length: 16 residues. This chain's CDR3 is CSATPGGVGFTDTQYF. In nucleotides, the CDR3 is TGCAGTGCTACCCCCGGGGGGGTGGGTTTCACAGATACGCAGTATTTT.

Worth noting for this clonotype: A clone one base away is much larger, so this may be a read error. The chain is built from TRBV7-2 and TRBJ1-5, with D unclear. V was clipped by 5 bases and J by 4 bases, with 6 bases between them. The germline V gene has CDR1 SGHTA and CDR2 FQGNSA. The CDR3 contains 12 residues. CDR3 amino acids: CASSKDNQPQHF. The CDR3 region has the DNA TGTGCCAGCAGCAAAGATAATCAGCCCCAGCATTTT.

This clonotype was seen repeatedly, ten times or more. V usage is TRBV12-3 or TRBV12-4 and J usage is TRBJ2-2; D possibly corresponds to TRBD2 (5 bases). The CDR3 runs to 17 residues. Trimming cost V 4 bases and J 2 bases, with 17 bases left between them. The CDR3 is CASSSLSRGTNTGELFF. For the CDR3, the DNA is TGTGCCAGCAGTTCTTTATCTCGGGGAACTAACACCGGGGAGCTGTTTTTT.

Ten or more counts support this clonotype. The V gene is TRBV12-3 or TRBV12-4, the J gene TRBJ1-4; D is undetermined. V was cut by 6 bases and J by 8 bases, with 19 bases left in between. The CDR3 length is 15 residues. This CDR3 reads CASSAKDRRREKLFF. The DNA for the CDR3 is TGTGCCAGCAGCGCCAAGGACCGTCGGAGGGAAAAACTGTTTTTT.

This clonotype was counted at least ten times. The rearrangement links TRBV20-1 to TRBJ2-5; 10 nucleotides line up with TRBD2. V was clipped by 0 bases and J by 4 bases; unmatched bases: 11. Germline V gene lookup returns CDR1 DFQATT and CDR2 SNEGSKA (reference sequence). The CDR3 sequence is 17 residues long. This CDR3 is CSARDMQAGGRGETQYF. DNA of the CDR3: TGCAGTGCTAGAGATATGCAAGCGGGGGGGCGCGGAGAGACCCAGTACTTC.

This clonotype has at least ten counts. The CDR3 coding sequence is TGTGCCAGCAGCGTCTCGAATAATGAAAAACTGTTTTTT. Encoded protein: CASSVSNNEKLFF. The chain carries TRBV9 and TRBJ1-4, with D hard to call. V gave up 2 bases and J gave up 4 bases, with 6 bases separating them. The V gene's germline CDR1 is SGDLS and CDR2 YYNGEE. The CDR3 has 13 amino acids.

This clonotype was observed a few times. The CDR3: CASSFGLGSYEQYF. As DNA, the CDR3 is TGTGCCAGCAGCTTCGGCCTTGGGTCCTACGAGCAGTACTTC. V gene TRBV7-2 combines with J gene TRBJ2-7; D gene uncertain. The CDR3 extends over 14 amino acids. Trimming removed 3 bases from V and 1 base from J, with 10 bases in between. Per the germline V gene, CDR1 is SGHTA and CDR2 is FQGNSA. The full variable domain, in which reference TRBV7-2 and TRBJ2-7 provide the parts outside the CDR3, is GAGVSQSPSNKVTEKGKDVELRCDPISGHTALYWYRQSLGQGLEFLIYFQGNSAPDKSGLPSDRFSAERTGGSVSTLTIQRTQQEDSAVYLCASSFGLGSYEQYFGPGTRLTVT.

This clonotype was seen a few times. The conserved phenylalanine or tryptophan is not found at the CDR3 terminus, so this likely reflects a read error. The rearrangement joins TRBV2 to TRBJ2-1, with D uncertain. The germline V gene has CDR1 SNHLY and CDR2 FYNNEI. V was pared by 11 bases and J by 2 bases, with 7 bases between. The CDR3 totals 11 residues. The chain's CDR3 is CASSPYNEQFC. DNA of the CDR3: TGTGCCTCCTCGCCCTACAATGAGCAGTTCTGC.

This clonotype was detected ten times or more. This chain joins TRBV20-1 and TRBJ2-5; 10 nucleotides match TRBD2. CDR1 is DFQATT and CDR2 is SNEGSKA in the germline V gene (reference sequence). The CDR3 sequence is 18 residues long. Trimming at V came to 1 base and at J to 1 base, leaving 12 bases not matched to a gene. The CDR3: CSARGDVGSGGPQETQYF. The CDR3 bases are TGCAGTGCTAGAGGGGATGTCGGTAGCGGGGGGCCCCAAGAGACCCAGTACTTC.

At least ten counts were recorded for this clonotype. The chain carries TRBV20-1 and TRBJ1-1, with D perhaps matching TRBD1 (5 bases). The V end was cut by 2 bases, the J end by 11 bases, with 15 bases between. CDR3 length equals 12 residues. Looked up from germline, CDR1 is DFQATT and CDR2 is SNEGSKA (reference sequence). CDR3 protein: CSARTQGKRAFF. The DNA for the CDR3 is TGCAGTGCTAGAACCCAGGGTAAAAGGGCTTTCTTT.

This clonotype was observed many times. This chain links TRBV7-8 with TRBJ1-6; D is undetermined. The CDR3 totals 14 residues. V was pared by 3 bases and J by 5 bases, with 8 bases between. Germline V gene sequence: CDR1 SGHVS, CDR2 FQNEAQ. The CDR3 coding sequence is TGTGCCAGCAGCTTCTTAACAGATAATTCACCCCTCCACTTT. Its translation is CASSFLTDNSPLHF.

There are many counts of this clonotype. V usage is TRBV7-9 and J usage is TRBJ2-3; no clear D. Between the trimmed V and J ends, which lost 1 base and 9 bases, there was a span of 14 bases. The germline V gene encodes CDR1 SEHNR and CDR2 FQNEAQ (reference sequence). The CDR3 spans 14 residues. The CDR3 bases are TGTGCCAGCAGCTTAGGGGTTCAGCCTGGGACGCAGTATTTT. The encoded protein is CASSLGVQPGTQYF.

This clonotype has a count of ten or more. At one of its ends the junction is not consistent with the germline gene, which may arise from a read error. V and J are TRBV7-7 and TRBJ1-1, with D unresolved. Germline V gene data show CDR1 as SSHAT and CDR2 as FNYEAQ (reference sequence). CDR3 length: 12 amino acids. Here the CDR3 reads CASSLYALGAFF. The CDR3 DNA sequence: TGTGCTAGCAGTCTTTACGCGCTGGGAGCTTTCTTT.